This TCR beta chain was documented in a study of T-cell reconstitution after alpha-beta-depleted transplantation in children. CDR1 is ENHRY, CDR2 SYGVKD, per germline. The V gene lost 6 bases and the J gene lost 0 bases, with 9 bases spanning the gap. CDR3 length: 13 residues. The table lists this clonotype with a few counts. For TCRbeta, the library was prepared with unique molecular identifiers. MiXCR was run by TCRdb on the PCR reads, yielding one entry per CDR3 protein. The sample lists 80,000 or so distinct CDR3 sequences, around 14% occurring once. The input for sequencing was PBMCs, mostly from graft donor cells, taken 180 days after TCRalphabeta/CD19-depleted stem cell transplant. The TCR comes from a male patient between 2 and 10 years old who had a stem cell transplant for acute lymphoblastic leukemia, so the T cells may come from the graft donor. The chain employs TRBV10-3 and TRBJ2-7; D is ambiguous. CDR3 DNA sequence: TGTGCCATCAGAGGTGGCGGCTCCTACGAGCAGTACTTC. Translating gives CAIRGGGSYEQYF.